Described below is a single T cell receptor (beta chain) sequence and its context. Its antigen is currently unknown. With V trimmed by 4 bases and J by 2 bases, 6 bases remained unmatched. The CDR3 has 15 amino acids. Germline V lookup: CDR1 SGHTA, CDR2 FQGNSA. CD4+ T cells that had been cultured provided DNA sequenced with the Oncomine TCR Beta short-read assay. Cultures of CD4+ T cells served as the source for extracting genomic DNA. TCRdb used MiXCR to reprocess the PCR reads, holding one entry per CDR3 protein. This table has tens of thousands of distinct CDR3 sequences, over 40% appearing once. The data belong to a study of vaccination and CD4 T cells after COVID-19. Study background: A vaccine, either BNT162b2 or mRNA-1273, was given to participants in two doses. Post-COVID specimens were obtained a median about 97 days after diagnosis (range 35 to 161).

The study's findings and limits: Clonotypes reactive to SARS-CoV-2 had a median that went up from approximately 21 to 38, but not significantly.

The treatment here: roughly 10-day PBMC culture with coronavirus spike peptide pools or control peptides (ViraFEST assay). This chain joins TRBV7-2 and TRBJ2-3; 7 nucleotides align to TRBD1. This clonotype was sampled from a human donor who had recovered from COVID-19. The specimen was CD4+ T cells from blood, cultured in vitro. The DNA of the CDR3 is TGTGCCAGCAGCTCCCTAGACAGGGCCACAGATACGCAGTATTTT. This codes for CASSSLDRATDTQYF.